This paragraph covers one T cell receptor (beta chain) sequence. Trimming took off 2 bases at V and 4 bases at J, with 12 bases between the two ends. Germline CDR1 and CDR2: SGHDT and YYEEEE. The length of the CDR3 is 14 residues. Data came from immunoSEQ multiplex PCR; TCRdb stores just in-frame clones and leaves some out. This table holds 75,000 to 95,000 clones, roughly 91% found once. The data were taken from a study of control samples from healthy donors and cancer patients. The sequence derives from a woman between 45 and 60 years old with colorectal cancer. Material: PBMCs. The rearrangement joins TRBV5-6 to TRBJ1-1, with D maybe TRBD1 (5 bases). Here the CDR3 reads CASSFRGLSTEAFF. The DNA for the CDR3 is TGTGCCAGCAGCTTTCGGGGGTTGAGCACTGAAGCTTTCTTT.